This entry lists 26 T cell receptor beta chains sequenced from one sample in a study of identical twins. Using its own MiXCR run on the 5' RACE reads, TCRdb lists one record per CDR3 protein. The data show hundreds of thousands of distinct CDR3 sequences, less than 25% seen once. These data were likewise used in another study, on T cells expressing NK-cell markers.

The specimen sequenced was CD4+ T cells sorted from blood. The receptors come from a woman under 30 in good health.

The rearrangement joins TRBV11-2 to TRBJ2-2; D is uncertain. The CDR3 extends over 16 amino acids. Trimming pared 6 bases from V and 0 bases from J, leaving 14 bases between. Germline V gives CDR1 SGHAT, CDR2 FQNNGV. The CDR3 DNA reads as TGTGCCAGCAGACAAGTTACTTTCGCGAACACCGGGGAGCTGTTTTTT. It encodes CASRQVTFANTGELFF.

J is TRBJ1-1 and V is TRBV12-3 or TRBV12-4; tentatively, D is TRBD1 (6 bases). V dropped 6 bases and J dropped 4 bases, with 24 bases sitting between them. This CDR3 has 17 residues. The CDR3: CASSLGGGRRGGTEAFF. Written as DNA, the CDR3 is TGTGCCAGCAGCCTTGGGGGGGGCAGGCGGGGAGGCACTGAAGCTTTCTTT.

A few counts support this clonotype. The chain employs TRBV20-1 and TRBJ2-1; TRBD2 is a possible D gene (6 bases). The V gene lost 3 bases and the J gene lost 8 bases, with 20 bases spanning the gap. Germline lookup yields CDR1 DFQATT and CDR2 SNEGSKA (reference sequence). CDR3 length equals 15 residues. As DNA, the CDR3 is TGCAGTGCTAGGGACCCCCGGGGGATAAGCCATGAGCAGTTCTTC. It encodes CSARDPRGISHEQFF.

This clonotype was counted between two and nine times. The rearrangement links TRBV12-3 or TRBV12-4 to TRBJ2-2, with D maybe TRBD2 (6 bases). V gave up 6 bases and J gave up 5 bases, with 13 bases separating them. The CDR3 is 14 amino acids. CDR3 amino acids: CASRSGTLTGELFF. The CDR3 nucleotides read TGTGCCAGCAGATCCGGGACTTTGACCGGGGAGCTGTTTTTT.

This clonotype has a handful of counts. The junction departs from germline at one end; a sequencing error may be responsible. The J gene is TRBJ2-7, the V gene TRBV27, with D perhaps matching TRBD1 (5 bases). In germline, CDR1 is MNHEY, CDR2 SMNVEV (reference sequence). This CDR3 has 13 amino acids. CDR3 bases: TGTGCCAGCAGTGTCACCCCCGACAGCCCACTATGGTTC. It encodes CASSVTPDSPLWF.

This rearrangement joins TRBV18 to TRBJ2-4; D unresolved. The length of the CDR3 is 16 residues. Germline CDR1 is KGHSH and CDR2 is LQKENI. Trimming cost V 3 bases and J 0 bases, with 12 bases left between them. For the CDR3, the DNA is TGTGCCAGCTCACCCCCGGCCCGGTTAGCCAAAAACATTCAGTACTTC. It specifies CASSPPARLAKNIQYF.

This chain uses TRBV12-3 or TRBV12-4 with TRBJ2-2; D gene unclear. V lost 6 bases and J lost 4, with 9 bases in between. This CDR3 comprises 13 residues. This CDR3 reads CASSRSPTGELFF. CDR3 nucleotides: TGTGCCAGCAGCAGATCTCCCACCGGGGAGCTGTTTTTT.

This clonotype has just a few counts. V is TRBV6-2 or TRBV6-3 and J is TRBJ1-1; 7 positions agree with TRBD1. The CDR3 runs 15 residues. Germline V gene data show CDR1 as MNHEY and CDR2 as SVGEGT. The V segment lost 2 bases and the J segment 0 bases; nucleotides outside the gene matches: 3. CDR3 amino acids: CASSYRTGVNTEAFF. DNA for the CDR3: TGTGCCAGCAGTTACCGCACAGGGGTGAACACTGAAGCTTTCTTT.

This chain connects TRBV11-1 to TRBJ2-3; TRBD2 agrees at 14 bases. The ends lost 1 base at V and 3 bases at J; junction bases unmatched: 6. The CDR3 runs to 18 residues. In germline, CDR1 is SGHAT, CDR2 FQDESV (reference sequence). This chain's CDR3 is CASSLGLAGGPSTDTQYF. The CDR3 coding sequence is TGTGCCAGCAGCTTAGGACTAGCGGGAGGGCCTTCAACAGATACGCAGTATTTT.

This clonotype was counted a few times. The gene calls are TRBV10-3 and TRBJ2-7; D possibly uses TRBD1 or TRBD2 (5 bases each). Germline CDR1 and CDR2: ENHRY and SYGVKD. This CDR3 region has 12 residues. V was cut by 6 bases and J by 2 bases, with 8 bases left in between. CDR3 nucleotide sequence: TGTGCCATCAGGCTGGGGGCCTACGAGCAGTACTTC. Translating gives CAIRLGAYEQYF.

This sequence joins TRBV6-5 and TRBJ2-7; the match to TRBD2 covers 13 bases. The CDR3 consists of 18 residues. CDR1 and CDR2 from the germline V gene are MNHEY and SVGAGI. V lost 2 bases, J lost 7 bases, and 14 bases stayed unmatched. The CDR3, as DNA: TGTGCCAGCAGTTACCACGGGACTAGCGGGACCACGTCTATTGAGCAGTACTTC. This encodes CASSYHGTSGTTSIEQYF.

This clonotype has more than one count but fewer than ten. The chain recombines TRBV12-3 or TRBV12-4 with TRBJ2-7; 11 positions agree with TRBD2. Trimming at V came to 4 bases and at J to 2 bases, leaving 10 bases not matched to a gene. The CDR3 length is 17 residues. This CDR3 reads CASSSHLTSGRAYEQYF. The CDR3 nucleotides read TGTGCCAGCAGTTCCCACCTAACTAGCGGGAGAGCCTACGAGCAGTACTTC.

This clonotype has more than one count but fewer than ten. The chain is built from TRBV20-1 and TRBJ2-5; 8 positions match TRBD2. The germline V gene encodes CDR1 DFQATT and CDR2 SNEGSKA (reference sequence). Germline trimming cut 5 bases from V and 4 bases from J; bases unmatched to any gene: 9. CDR3 length: 14 residues. The CDR3 protein is CSAGRGGATETQYF. As DNA, the CDR3 is TGCAGTGCTGGTCGGGGGGGGGCTACAGAGACCCAGTACTTC.

The rearrangement uses TRBV7-9 and TRBJ2-1; D is perhaps TRBD2 (7 bases). Trimming removed 2 bases at V and 4 bases at J, with 15 bases between. Germline V gives CDR1 SEHNR, CDR2 FQNEAQ (reference sequence). The CDR3 has 16 amino acids. This CDR3 reads CASSLRRGALYNEQFF. The CDR3 bases are TGTGCCAGCAGCTTAAGACGGGGGGCCCTTTACAATGAGCAGTTCTTC. The full variable domain, its missing parts supplied by reference TRBV7-9 and TRBJ2-1, is DTGVSQNPRHKITKRGQNVTFRCDPISEHNRLYWYRQTLGQGPEFLTYFQNEAQLEKSRLLSDRFSAERPKGSFSTLEIQRTEQGDSAMYLCASSLRRGALYNEQFFGPGTRLTVL.

This clonotype was observed a few times. The CDR3 DNA reads TGCAGTGCTAGAAACAGTTACAATGAGCAGTTCTTC. Protein sequence: CSARNSYNEQFF. The J gene is TRBJ2-1, the V gene TRBV20-1; D is ambiguous. Trimming removed 2 bases from V and 4 bases from J, with 6 bases in between. This CDR3 comprises 12 residues. Germline loops: CDR1 DFQATT, CDR2 SNEGSKA (reference sequence).

This clonotype was recorded a few times. The rearrangement links TRBV7-3 to TRBJ2-3; a possible D gene is TRBD2 (6 bases). The CDR3 is 16 residues long. The ends were cut back, 5 bases at V and 4 bases at J, with 19 bases in the middle. Germline loops: CDR1 SGHTA, CDR2 FQGTGA. CDR3 nucleotide sequence: TGTGCCAGCAGCCCAAAGCCGCGGGGTGAGGCAGATACGCAGTATTTT. It yields the protein CASSPKPRGEADTQYF.

This clonotype has a count of ten or more. This rearrangement joins TRBV12-3 or TRBV12-4 to TRBJ2-6; 7 bases agree with TRBD1. Trimming cost V 5 bases and J 0 bases; bases outside gene matches: 1. The CDR3 is 15 residues long. The CDR3 DNA is TGTGCCAGCAGTCCAGGGGGCTCTGGGGCCAACGTCCTGACTTTC. Its translation is CASSPGGSGANVLTF.

This clonotype was found once. This rearrangement joins TRBV27 to TRBJ2-4; D is unresolved. The CDR3 covers 15 residues. CDR1 MNHEY and CDR2 SMNVEV come from the germline V gene (reference sequence). V gave up 5 bases and J gave up 11 bases, with 22 bases separating them. CDR3 amino acids: CASSPAPSIQDLQYF. CDR3 in DNA: TGTGCCAGCAGTCCCGCCCCCTCGATCCAAGACCTTCAGTACTTC.

In this sample, this clonotype turned up a few times. V is TRBV7-2 and J is TRBJ2-3; D gene unclear. V gave up 2 bases and J gave up 6 bases, with 12 bases separating them. Germline V lookup: CDR1 SGHTA, CDR2 FQGNSA. The CDR3 has 14 amino acids. DNA of the CDR3: TGTGCCAGCAGCTTATCATTGACCTCGGATACGCAGTATTTT. Translation gives CASSLSLTSDTQYF.

This clonotype was detected a few times. The rearrangement uses TRBV5-1 and TRBJ1-2; D uncertain. The CDR3 totals 14 residues. Germline-derived CDR1 and CDR2 are SGHRS and YFSETQ. Trimming pared 0 bases from V and 1 base from J, leaving 7 bases between. CDR3 loop: CASSLEALNYGYTF. CDR3 nucleotides: TGCGCCAGCAGCTTGGAAGCCCTTAACTATGGCTACACCTTC.

This clonotype was detected a few times. The CDR3 region is CASSLLAGITDTQYF. Here the CDR3 DNA reads TGTGCCAGCAGCCTACTAGCGGGTATCACAGATACGCAGTATTTT. The rearrangement links TRBV7-2 to TRBJ2-3; TRBD2 aligns across 9 bases. Germline V gene data show CDR1 as SGHTA and CDR2 as FQGNSA. This CDR3 spans 15 amino acids. V trimming: 5 bases; J trimming: 2 bases; junction bases outside the gene matches: 5. Filled out from reference TRBV7-2 and TRBJ2-3, the complete variable domain reads GAGVSQSPSNKVTEKGKDVELRCDPISGHTALYWYRQSLGQGLEFLIYFQGNSAPDKSGLPSDRFSAERTGGSVSTLTIQRTQQEDSAVYLCASSLLAGITDTQYFGPGTRLTVL.

This chain uses TRBV7-8 with TRBJ2-1, with 9 positions matching TRBD2. This CDR3 is 16 amino acids long. J gave up 4 bases and V 5 bases, and 9 bases lay outside the gene matches. CDR1 is SGHVS and CDR2 is FQNEAQ in the germline V gene. CDR3: CASSHSRLAAYNEQFF. For the CDR3, the DNA is TGTGCCAGCAGCCATTCTAGACTAGCGGCTTACAATGAGCAGTTCTTC.

V gene TRBV7-8 combines with J gene TRBJ2-2, with D possibly being TRBD2 (5 bases). Trimming took off 0 bases at V and 2 bases at J, with 7 bases between the two ends. CDR1 and CDR2 from the germline V gene are SGHVS and FQNEAQ. CDR3 length: 15 residues. CDR3 residues: CASSLARTNTGELFF. CDR3 nucleotide sequence: TGTGCCAGCAGCTTAGCACGGACTAACACCGGGGAGCTGTTTTTT.

The chain recombines TRBV2 with TRBJ1-2; D possibly corresponds to TRBD1 (5 bases). This CDR3 has 14 amino acids. Trimming took off 6 bases at V and 8 bases at J, with 19 bases between the two ends. Germline values: CDR1 SNHLY, CDR2 FYNNEI. The CDR3 protein is CASSAGRGVYGYTF. The CDR3 nucleotides are TGTGCCAGCAGCGCAGGTCGGGGGGTCTACGGCTACACCTTC.

The chain combines TRBV20-1 with TRBJ2-1, with TRBD2 matching over 12 bases. V gave up 6 bases and J gave up 4 bases; unmatched junction bases: 7. The CDR3 has 15 residues. CDR1 is DFQATT, CDR2 SNEGSKA, per germline (reference sequence). The CDR3 DNA is TGCAGTGCCAGTACGACTAGCGGGAGATACAATGAGCAGTTCTTC. Its translation: CSASTTSGRYNEQFF.

In its sample, this clonotype was seen a few times. The chain carries TRBV20-1 and TRBJ2-7, with 7 bases fitting TRBD1. The trim removed 0 bases at V and 2 bases at J, leaving 7 bases unmatched. The CDR3 has 15 residues. The germline V gene has CDR1 DFQATT and CDR2 SNEGSKA (reference sequence). Here the CDR3 DNA reads TGCAGTGCTAGAGAGGGGACAGTGGGAACCTACGAGCAGTACTTC. This sequence encodes CSAREGTVGTYEQYF.